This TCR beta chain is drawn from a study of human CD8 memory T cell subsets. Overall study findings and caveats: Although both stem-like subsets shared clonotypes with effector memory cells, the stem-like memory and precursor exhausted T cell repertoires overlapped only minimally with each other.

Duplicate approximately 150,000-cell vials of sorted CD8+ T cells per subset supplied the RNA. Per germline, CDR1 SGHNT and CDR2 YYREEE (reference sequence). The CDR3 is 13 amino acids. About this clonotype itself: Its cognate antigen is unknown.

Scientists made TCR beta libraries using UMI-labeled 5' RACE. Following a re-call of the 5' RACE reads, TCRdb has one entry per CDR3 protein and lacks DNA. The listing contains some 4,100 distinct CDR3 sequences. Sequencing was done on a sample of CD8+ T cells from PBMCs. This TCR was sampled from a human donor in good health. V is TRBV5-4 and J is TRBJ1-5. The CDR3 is CASSWGGNQPQHF.